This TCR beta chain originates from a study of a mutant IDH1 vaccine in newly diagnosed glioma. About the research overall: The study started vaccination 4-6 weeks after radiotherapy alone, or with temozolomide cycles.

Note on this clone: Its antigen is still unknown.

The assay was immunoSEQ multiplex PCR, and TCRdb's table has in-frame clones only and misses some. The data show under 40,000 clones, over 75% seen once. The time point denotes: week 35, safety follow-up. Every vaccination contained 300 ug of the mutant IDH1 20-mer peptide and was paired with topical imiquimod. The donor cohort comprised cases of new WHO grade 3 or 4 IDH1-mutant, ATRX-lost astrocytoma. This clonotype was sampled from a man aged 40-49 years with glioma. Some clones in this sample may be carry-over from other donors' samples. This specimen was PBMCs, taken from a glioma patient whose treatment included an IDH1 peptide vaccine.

DNA of the CDR3: TGTGCCATCAGTGAAGGTCAAGAGACCCAGTACTTC. Translation: CAISEGQETQYF. V gene TRBV10-3 combines with J gene TRBJ2-5; unclear D gene. The V gene lost 3 bases and the J gene lost 2 bases, with 4 bases spanning the gap. Germline V gene sequence: CDR1 ENHRY, CDR2 SYGVKD. This CDR3 comprises 12 residues.